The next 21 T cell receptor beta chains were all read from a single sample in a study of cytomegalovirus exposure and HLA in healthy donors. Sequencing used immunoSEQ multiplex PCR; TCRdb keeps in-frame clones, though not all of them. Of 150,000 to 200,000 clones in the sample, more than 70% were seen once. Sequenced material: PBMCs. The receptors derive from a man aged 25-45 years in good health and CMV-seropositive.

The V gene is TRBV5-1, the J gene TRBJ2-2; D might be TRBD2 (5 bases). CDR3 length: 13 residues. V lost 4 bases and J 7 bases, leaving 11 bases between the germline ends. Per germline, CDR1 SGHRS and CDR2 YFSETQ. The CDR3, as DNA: TGCGCCAGCAGCCAGGACGGGAACGGGGAGCTGTTTTTT. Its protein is CASSQDGNGELFF.

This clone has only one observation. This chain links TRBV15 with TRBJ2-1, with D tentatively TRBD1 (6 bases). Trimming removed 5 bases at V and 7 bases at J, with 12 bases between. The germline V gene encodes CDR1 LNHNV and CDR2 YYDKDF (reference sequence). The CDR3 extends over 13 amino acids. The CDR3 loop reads CATSLEQGNEQFF. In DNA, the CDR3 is TGTGCCACCAGCCTTGAGCAGGGGAATGAGCAGTTCTTC.

The CDR3 region has the DNA TGTGCCAGCAGCCAAGAACAGCAACGTACCGGGGAGCTGTTTTTT. Protein sequence: CASSQEQQRTGELFF. This sequence joins TRBV4-2 and TRBJ2-2; D is ambiguous. The germline V gene encodes CDR1 LGHNA and CDR2 YNFKEQ. The CDR3 length is 15 residues. V was clipped by 0 bases and J by 5 bases, with 10 bases between them.

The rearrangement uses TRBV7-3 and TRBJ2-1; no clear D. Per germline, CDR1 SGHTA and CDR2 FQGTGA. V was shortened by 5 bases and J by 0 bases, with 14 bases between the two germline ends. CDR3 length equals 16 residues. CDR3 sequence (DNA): TGTGCCAGCAGCCTATCAGGCGCGATCTCCTACAATGAGCAGTTCTTC. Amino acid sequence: CASSLSGAISYNEQFF. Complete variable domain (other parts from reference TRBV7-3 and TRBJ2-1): GAGVSQTPSNKVTEKGKYVELRCDPISGHTALYWYRQSLGQGPEFLIYFQGTGAADDSGLPNDRFFAVRPEGSVSTLKIQRTERGDSAVYLCASSLSGAISYNEQFFGPGTRLTVL.

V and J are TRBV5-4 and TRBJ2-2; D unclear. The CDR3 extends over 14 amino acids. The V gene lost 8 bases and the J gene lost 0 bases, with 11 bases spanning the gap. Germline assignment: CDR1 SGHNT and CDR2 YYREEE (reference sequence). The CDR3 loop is CARAGVSNTGELFF. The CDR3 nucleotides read TGTGCCAGAGCCGGTGTATCGAACACCGGGGAGCTGTTTTTT. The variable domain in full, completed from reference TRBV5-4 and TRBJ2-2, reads ETGVTQSPTHLIKTRGQQVTLRCSSQSGHNTVSWYQQALGQGPQFIFQYYREEENGRGNFPPRFSGLQFPNYSSELNVNALELDDSALYLCARAGVSNTGELFFGEGSRLTVL.

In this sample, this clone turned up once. The DNA for the CDR3 is TGTGCCAGCAGCCCCCAAGGGGGCCTGGGTGAAAAACTGTTTTTT. Its protein is CASSPQGGLGEKLFF. The chain employs TRBV6-4 and TRBJ1-4; 7 bases are shared with TRBD1. The length of the CDR3 is 15 residues. From germline, CDR1 is MRHNA and CDR2 SNTAGT. V dropped 6 bases and J dropped 7; count of bases not matched to a gene: 11.

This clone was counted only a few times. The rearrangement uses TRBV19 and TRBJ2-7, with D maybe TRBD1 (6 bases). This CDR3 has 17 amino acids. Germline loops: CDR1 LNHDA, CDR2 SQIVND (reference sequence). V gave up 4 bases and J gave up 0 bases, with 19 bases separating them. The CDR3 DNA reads TGTGCCAGTAGTACAGGACAGCTCGGACTGGGCTCCTACGAGCAGTACTTC. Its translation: CASSTGQLGLGSYEQYF.

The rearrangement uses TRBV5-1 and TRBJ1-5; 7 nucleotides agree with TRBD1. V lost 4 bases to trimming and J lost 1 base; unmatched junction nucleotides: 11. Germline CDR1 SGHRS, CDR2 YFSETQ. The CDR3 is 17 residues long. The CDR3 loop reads CASSGGTGAWSNQPQHF. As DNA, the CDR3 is TGCGCCAGCAGCGGGGGAACAGGGGCCTGGAGCAATCAGCCCCAGCATTTT.

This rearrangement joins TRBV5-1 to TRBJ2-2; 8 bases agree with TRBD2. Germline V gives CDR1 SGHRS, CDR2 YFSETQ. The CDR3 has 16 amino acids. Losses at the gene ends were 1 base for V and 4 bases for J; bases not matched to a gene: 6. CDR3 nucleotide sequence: TGCGCCAGCAGCTTGACGGGAGGGAGTACCACCGGGGAGCTGTTTTTT. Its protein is CASSLTGGSTTGELFF.

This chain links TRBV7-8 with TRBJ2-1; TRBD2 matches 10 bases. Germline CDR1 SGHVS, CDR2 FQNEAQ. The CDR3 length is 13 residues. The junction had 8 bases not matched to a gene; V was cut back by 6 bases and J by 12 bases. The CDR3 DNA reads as TGTGCCAGCAGACCGGCTAGCGGGAGAGGGCAGTTCTTC. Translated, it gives CASRPASGRGQFF.

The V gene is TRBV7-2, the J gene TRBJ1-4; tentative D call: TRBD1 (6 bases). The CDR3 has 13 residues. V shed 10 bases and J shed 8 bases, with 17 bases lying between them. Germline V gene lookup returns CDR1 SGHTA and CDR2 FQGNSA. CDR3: CATNRDKGEKLFF. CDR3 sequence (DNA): TGTGCCACTAACCGGGACAAAGGAGAAAAACTGTTTTTT.

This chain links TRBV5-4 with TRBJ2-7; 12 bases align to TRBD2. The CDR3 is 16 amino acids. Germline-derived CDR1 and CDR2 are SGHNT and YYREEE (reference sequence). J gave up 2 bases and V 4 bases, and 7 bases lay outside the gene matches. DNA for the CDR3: TGTGCCAGCAGCGGGGGACGGACTAGCGGGACCTACGAGCAGTACTTC. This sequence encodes CASSGGRTSGTYEQYF.

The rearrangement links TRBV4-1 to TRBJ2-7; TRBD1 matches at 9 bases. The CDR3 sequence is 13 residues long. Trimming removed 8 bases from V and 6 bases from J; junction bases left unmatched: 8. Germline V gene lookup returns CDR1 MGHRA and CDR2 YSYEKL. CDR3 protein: CASHATGGGEQYF. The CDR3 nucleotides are TGCGCCAGCCACGCGACAGGGGGAGGCGAGCAGTACTTC.

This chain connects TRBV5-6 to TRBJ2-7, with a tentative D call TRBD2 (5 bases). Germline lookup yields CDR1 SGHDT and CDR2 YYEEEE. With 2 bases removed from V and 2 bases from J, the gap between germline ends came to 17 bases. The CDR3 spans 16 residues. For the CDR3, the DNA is TGTGCCAGCAGCTTCCTAACCGGGGAAAGTCCCTACGAGCAGTACTTC. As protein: CASSFLTGESPYEQYF.

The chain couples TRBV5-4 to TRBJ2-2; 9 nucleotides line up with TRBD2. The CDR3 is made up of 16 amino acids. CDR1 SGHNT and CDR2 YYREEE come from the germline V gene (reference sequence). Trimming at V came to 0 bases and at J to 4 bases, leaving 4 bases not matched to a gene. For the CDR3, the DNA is TGTGCCAGCAGCTTGGCCGAACTAGCGGGCACCGGGGAGCTGTTTTTT. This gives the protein CASSLAELAGTGELFF.

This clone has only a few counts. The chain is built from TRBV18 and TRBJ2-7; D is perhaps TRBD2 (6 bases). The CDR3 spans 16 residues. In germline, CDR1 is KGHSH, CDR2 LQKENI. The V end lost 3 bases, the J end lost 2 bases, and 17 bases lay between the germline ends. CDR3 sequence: CASSPPEGLGTYEQYF. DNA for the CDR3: TGTGCCAGCTCACCGCCGGAGGGACTTGGTACCTACGAGCAGTACTTC. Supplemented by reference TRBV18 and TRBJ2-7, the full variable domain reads NAGVMQNPRHLVRRRGQEARLRCSPMKGHSHVYWYRQLPEEGLKFMVYLQKENIIDESGMPKERFSAEFPKEGPSILRIQQVVRGDSAAYFCASSPPEGLGTYEQYFGPGTRLTVT.

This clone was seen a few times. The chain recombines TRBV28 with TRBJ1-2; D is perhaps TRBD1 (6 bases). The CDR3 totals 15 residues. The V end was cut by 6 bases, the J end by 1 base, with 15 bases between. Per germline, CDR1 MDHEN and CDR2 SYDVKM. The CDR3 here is CASSSPGGLNYGYTF. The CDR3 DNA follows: TGTGCCAGCAGCTCGCCGGGGGGGCTTAACTATGGCTACACCTTC.

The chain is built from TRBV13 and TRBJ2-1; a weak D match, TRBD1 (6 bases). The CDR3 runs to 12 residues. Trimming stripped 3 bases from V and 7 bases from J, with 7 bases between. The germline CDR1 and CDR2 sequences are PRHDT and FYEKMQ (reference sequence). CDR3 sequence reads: CASSFRGNEQFF. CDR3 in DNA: TGTGCCAGCAGCTTCAGGGGTAATGAGCAGTTCTTC.

The CDR3 region has the DNA TGCGCCAGCAGCCAAGATATCCCAACGACAGGGAGGAACACTGAAGCTTTCTTT. Translated: CASSQDIPTTGRNTEAFF. V is TRBV4-1 and J is TRBJ1-1; the match to TRBD1 covers 7 bases. The CDR3 is made up of 18 amino acids. CDR1 and CDR2 (germline): MGHRA, YSYEKL. V was clipped by 0 bases and J by 1 base; unmatched bases: 11.

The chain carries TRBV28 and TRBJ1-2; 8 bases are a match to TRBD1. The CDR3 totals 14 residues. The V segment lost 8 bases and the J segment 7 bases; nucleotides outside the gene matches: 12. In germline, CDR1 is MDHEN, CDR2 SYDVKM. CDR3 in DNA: TGTGCCAGCGGCCGCCTGAGGACAGGGTTTGGCTACACCTTC. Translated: CASGRLRTGFGYTF.

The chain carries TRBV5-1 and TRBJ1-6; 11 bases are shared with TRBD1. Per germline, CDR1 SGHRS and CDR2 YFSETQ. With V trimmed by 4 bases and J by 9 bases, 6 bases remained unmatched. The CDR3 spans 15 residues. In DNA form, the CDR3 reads TGCGCCAGCAGCCCCGGGACAGGGGGTGGTTCACCCCTCCACTTT. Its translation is CASSPGTGGGSPLHF. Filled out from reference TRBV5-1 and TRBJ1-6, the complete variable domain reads KAGVTQTPRYLIKTRGQQVTLSCSPISGHRSVSWYQQTPGQGLQFLFEYFSETQRNKGNFPGRFSGRQFSNSRSEMNVSTLELGDSALYLCASSPGTGGGSPLHFGNGTRLTVT.